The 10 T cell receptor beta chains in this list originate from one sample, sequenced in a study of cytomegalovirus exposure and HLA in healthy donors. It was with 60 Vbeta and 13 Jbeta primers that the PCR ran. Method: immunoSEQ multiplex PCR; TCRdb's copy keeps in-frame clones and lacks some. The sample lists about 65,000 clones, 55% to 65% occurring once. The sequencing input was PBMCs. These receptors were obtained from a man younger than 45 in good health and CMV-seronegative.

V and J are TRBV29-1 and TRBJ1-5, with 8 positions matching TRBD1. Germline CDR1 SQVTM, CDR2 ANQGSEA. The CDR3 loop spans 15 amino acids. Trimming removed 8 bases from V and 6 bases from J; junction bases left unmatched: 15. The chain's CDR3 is CSISTGGGGGQPQHF. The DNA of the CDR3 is TGCAGCATATCAACAGGGGGGGGTGGGGGTCAGCCCCAGCATTTT.

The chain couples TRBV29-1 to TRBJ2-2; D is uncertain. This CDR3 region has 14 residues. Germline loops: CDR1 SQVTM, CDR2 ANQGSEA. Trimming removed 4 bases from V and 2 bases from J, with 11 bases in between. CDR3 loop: CSVGHSLNTGELFF. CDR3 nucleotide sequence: TGCAGCGTTGGACACTCTCTTAACACCGGGGAGCTGTTTTTT.

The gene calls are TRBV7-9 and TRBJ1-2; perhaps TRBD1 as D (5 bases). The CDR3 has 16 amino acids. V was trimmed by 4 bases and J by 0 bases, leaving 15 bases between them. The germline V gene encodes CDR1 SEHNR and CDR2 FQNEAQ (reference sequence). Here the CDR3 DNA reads TGTGCCAGCAGCTCCCGACAGCACCCAACTAACTATGGCTACACCTTC. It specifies CASSSRQHPTNYGYTF.

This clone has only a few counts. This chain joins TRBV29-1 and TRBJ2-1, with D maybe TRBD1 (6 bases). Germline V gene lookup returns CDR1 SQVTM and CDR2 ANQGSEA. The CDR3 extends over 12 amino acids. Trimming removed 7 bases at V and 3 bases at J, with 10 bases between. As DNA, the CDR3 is TGCAGCGCCGGACAGAACTACAATGAGCAGTTCTTC. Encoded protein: CSAGQNYNEQFF.

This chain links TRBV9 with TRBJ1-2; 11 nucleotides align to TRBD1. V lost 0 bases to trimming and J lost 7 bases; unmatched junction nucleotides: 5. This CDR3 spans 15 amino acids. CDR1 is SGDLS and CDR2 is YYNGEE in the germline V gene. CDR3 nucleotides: TGTGCCAGCAGCGTAGGAGCTGGACAGGGGGCTGGCTACACCTTC. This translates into CASSVGAGQGAGYTF.

The CDR3 sequence is CASSFSVGELFF. Here the CDR3 DNA reads TGTGCCAGCAGCTTTAGCGTCGGGGAGCTGTTTTTT. The chain joins TRBV5-6 to TRBJ2-2; perhaps TRBD2 as D (5 bases). Germline V gives CDR1 SGHDT, CDR2 YYEEEE. V was shortened by 2 bases and J by 7 bases, with 6 bases between the two germline ends. The CDR3 consists of 12 residues.

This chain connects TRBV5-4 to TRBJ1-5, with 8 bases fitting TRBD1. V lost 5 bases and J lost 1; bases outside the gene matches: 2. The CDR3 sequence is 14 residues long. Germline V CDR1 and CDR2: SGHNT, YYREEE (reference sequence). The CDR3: CASSYRGSNQPQHF. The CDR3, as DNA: TGTGCCAGCAGTTACAGGGGGAGCAATCAGCCCCAGCATTTT.

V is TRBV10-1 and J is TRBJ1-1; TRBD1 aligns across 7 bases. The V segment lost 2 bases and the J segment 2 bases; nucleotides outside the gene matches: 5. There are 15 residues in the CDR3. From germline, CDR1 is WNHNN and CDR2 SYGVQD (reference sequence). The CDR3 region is CASSERGQTNTEAFF. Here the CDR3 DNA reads TGCGCCAGCAGTGAGCGGGGACAGACCAACACTGAAGCTTTCTTT.

CDR3 coding DNA: TGTGCCAGCAGCCGGAACCGGGACTCATACAATGAGCAGTTCTTC. This gives the protein CASSRNRDSYNEQFF. The chain carries TRBV7-9 and TRBJ2-1; possible D gene TRBD2, 6 bases. The CDR3 has 15 amino acids. Trimming left V 5 bases short and J 4 bases short, with 15 bases between. Per the germline V gene, CDR1 is SEHNR and CDR2 is FQNEAQ (reference sequence).

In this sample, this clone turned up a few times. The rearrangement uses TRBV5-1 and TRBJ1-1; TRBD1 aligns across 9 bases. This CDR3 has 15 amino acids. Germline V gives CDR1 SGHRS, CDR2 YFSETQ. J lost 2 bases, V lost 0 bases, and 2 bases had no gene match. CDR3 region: CASSLETGGNTEAFF. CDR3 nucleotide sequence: TGCGCCAGCAGCTTGGAGACAGGGGGAAACACTGAAGCTTTCTTT.